This TCR beta chain emerged from a study of T cell clonotyping in hematopoietic cell transplantation. The overall study: Recipient samples before transplant were obtained post-cytoreduction. Findings and limits, study-wide: Few recipient clonotypes overlapped donors; over 97% were de novo at given depth. Pathologically expanded recipient clonotypes increased progressively from day 30 to day 180 as diversity fell.

The protocol was immunoSEQ multiplex PCR, while the TCRdb copy is restricted to in-frame clones and leaves out a portion. The table records tens of thousands of clones, around 84% of them present only once. Stated time point: recipient sample about 28 days before transplant, after cytoreduction. Trimming removed 4 bases from V and 6 bases from J; junction bases left unmatched: 8. Per germline, CDR1 SGHTA and CDR2 FQGNSA. This CDR3 region has 14 residues. As to this clone: Its specificity is not known.

The chain has TRBV7-2 and TRBJ2-7; the match to TRBD1 covers 8 bases. Sequenced here: peripheral blood mononuclear cells, sampled before stem cell transplant. The receptor was isolated from a man between 60 and 75 years old with acute myeloid leukemia. Some clones in this sample may be carry-over from other donors' samples. The CDR3 nucleotides read TGTGCCAGCAGCTCGAGGACAGGGATCCTCGAGCAGTACTTC. Translation gives CASSSRTGILEQYF.